Listed here are 17 T cell receptor beta chains from one sample, sequenced in a study of technical replicates of blood from several donors. Repertoires were generated with immunoSEQ multiplex PCR, while TCRdb's copy carries only in-frame clones and drops some. The sample lists approximately 81,000 clones; 96% were seen once. Material for sequencing was T cells isolated from PBMCs. These receptors were collected from a human donor in good health.

The chain employs TRBV5-1 and TRBJ2-7; the match to TRBD1 covers 10 bases. With 4 bases clipped from V and 4 bases from J, the junction kept 5 bases outside the gene matches. Germline CDR1 is SGHRS and CDR2 is YFSETQ. This CDR3 is 14 amino acids long. CDR3 protein: CASSLGTGVYEQYF. In DNA, the CDR3 is TGCGCCAGCAGCCTAGGGACAGGGGTTTACGAGCAGTACTTC.

The rearrangement joins TRBV9 to TRBJ2-7, with D tentatively TRBD2 (5 bases). Per the germline V gene, CDR1 is SGDLS and CDR2 is YYNGEE. V dropped 4 bases and J dropped 5 bases, with 7 bases sitting between them. The CDR3 is 11 residues long. The CDR3 protein is CASSSGDEQYF. The CDR3 nucleotides are TGTGCCAGCAGCTCCGGGGACGAGCAGTACTTC.

As regards this clone: At the DNA level, this CDR3 is encoded by other sequences in the same sample as well. V usage is TRBV11-3 and J usage is TRBJ2-3, with TRBD2 matching 10 bases. V shed 5 bases, J shed 4 bases, and the junction held 3 bases outside the gene matches. The length of the CDR3 is 14 residues. Germline V CDR1 and CDR2: SGHNT, YENEEA. CDR3: CASSLLAGADTQYF. DNA of the CDR3: TGTGCCAGCAGCCTCCTAGCGGGAGCAGATACGCAGTATTTT.

V gene TRBV6-5 combines with J gene TRBJ2-7, with D possibly TRBD2 on 6 matching bases. V lost 6 bases to trimming and J lost 5 bases, with 8 bases between them. The germline gives CDR1 MNHEY, CDR2 SVGAGI. This CDR3 region has 11 residues. CDR3: CASRRRDEQYF. The CDR3 DNA follows: TGTGCCAGCAGGAGGAGGGACGAGCAGTACTTC.

About this clone itself: The junction does not match germline at one end; this may be a read error. CDR3 sequence reads: CASFTANQGTQYF. In DNA, the CDR3 is TGTGCCAGCTTTACAGCTAACCAAGGGACCCAGTACTTC. The chain employs TRBV2 and TRBJ2-5; D unclear. This CDR3 comprises 13 residues. Germline V gives CDR1 SNHLY, CDR2 FYNNEI.

This chain joins TRBV30 and TRBJ2-5; possible D gene TRBD1, 6 bases. The CDR3 is 15 amino acids. Germline V CDR1 and CDR2: GTSNPN, SVGIG (reference sequence). Trimming pared 3 bases from V and 0 bases from J, leaving 14 bases between. CDR3 region: CAWSGTWGHQETQYF. Here the CDR3 DNA reads TGTGCCTGGAGCGGGACGTGGGGGCACCAAGAGACCCAGTACTTC.

V gene TRBV19 combines with J gene TRBJ2-7; 7 bases fit TRBD2. Trimming cost V 7 bases and J 0 bases; bases outside gene matches: 0. Germline assignment: CDR1 LNHDA and CDR2 SQIVND (reference sequence). This CDR3 is 12 amino acids long. The CDR3 bases are TGTGCCAGTACGGGAGGCTCCTACGAGCAGTACTTC. It yields the protein CASTGGSYEQYF. Combining the CDR3 with reference TRBV19 and TRBJ2-7 gives the whole variable domain DGGITQSPKYLFRKEGQNVTLSCEQNLNHDAMYWYRQDPGQGLRLIYYSQIVNDFQKGDIAEGYSVSREKKESFPLTVTSAQKNPTAFYLCASTGGSYEQYFGPGTRLTVT.

V is TRBV6-4 and J is TRBJ2-2; TRBD1 is a possible D gene (6 bases). V was pared by 5 bases and J by 4 bases, with 11 bases between. In germline, CDR1 is MRHNA, CDR2 SNTAGT. The CDR3 covers 14 residues. CDR3 sequence reads: CASSKGESTGELFF. The CDR3 DNA sequence: TGTGCCAGCAGTAAGGGGGAGTCCACCGGGGAGCTGTTTTTT.

This chain links TRBV28 with TRBJ1-2; 7 bases map to TRBD1. The germline V gene has CDR1 MDHEN and CDR2 SYDVKM. The CDR3 has 15 amino acids. Trimming at V came to 5 bases and at J to 4 bases, leaving 10 bases not matched to a gene. CDR3 nucleotide sequence: TGTGCCAGCAGTCCGGGGGACAGAGTAACCTATGGCTACACCTTC. It translates to CASSPGDRVTYGYTF.

The chain recombines TRBV30 with TRBJ2-7; 11 bases align to TRBD2. The CDR3 is 17 amino acids. V was clipped by 4 bases and J by 1 base; unmatched bases: 12. Germline V gives CDR1 GTSNPN, CDR2 SVGIG (reference sequence). CDR3 in amino acids: CAWTKPGLADSSYEQYF. CDR3 in DNA: TGTGCCTGGACTAAACCGGGACTAGCGGATTCGTCCTACGAGCAGTACTTC. Drawing the rest from reference TRBV30 and TRBJ2-7, the complete variable domain is SQTIHQWPATLVQPVGSPLSLECTVEGTSNPNLYWYRQAAGRGLQLLFYSVGIGQISSEVPQNLSASRPQDRQFILSSKKLLLSDSGFYLCAWTKPGLADSSYEQYFGPGTRLTVT.

The V gene is TRBV6-5, the J gene TRBJ2-2, with D perhaps TRBD2 (6 bases). Per germline, CDR1 MNHEY and CDR2 SVGAGI. Trimming shortened V by 2 bases and J by 1 base, and 8 bases separated the two germline ends. The CDR3 is made up of 15 amino acids. The CDR3 sequence: CASSYQGLNTGELFF. CDR3 nucleotide sequence: TGTGCCAGCAGTTACCAGGGACTGAACACCGGGGAGCTGTTTTTT.

The chain uses TRBV13 and TRBJ2-7, with TRBD1 identical over 10 bases. The ends lost 3 bases at V and 2 bases at J; junction bases unmatched: 7. The germline CDR1 and CDR2 sequences are PRHDT and FYEKMQ (reference sequence). The CDR3 spans 16 residues. The DNA of the CDR3 is TGTGCCAGCAGCTTGGGCTCCGGGACAGGGGCCTACGAGCAGTACTTC. Translation gives CASSLGSGTGAYEQYF.

The chain joins TRBV28 to TRBJ1-4; D perhaps matches TRBD1 (5 bases). V was pared by 6 bases and J by 8 bases, with 13 bases between. Germline assignment: CDR1 MDHEN and CDR2 SYDVKM. CDR3 length: 13 residues. CDR3 residues: CASRRRDREKLFF. The CDR3 nucleotides read TGTGCCAGCAGGCGCAGGGATCGGGAAAAACTGTTTTTT. The full variable domain, rest sourced from reference TRBV28 and TRBJ1-4, is DVKVTQSSRYLVKRTGEKVFLECVQDMDHENMFWYRQDPGLGLRLIYFSYDVKMKEKGDIPEGYSVSREKKERFSLILESASTNQTSMYLCASRRRDREKLFFGSGTQLSVL.

This chain links TRBV11-2 with TRBJ2-1; TRBD2 agrees at 13 bases. Trimming at V came to 3 bases and at J to 5 bases, leaving 4 bases not matched to a gene. Germline CDR1 is SGHAT and CDR2 is FQNNGV. The CDR3 spans 16 residues. The CDR3: CASSFGTSGTHNEQFF. The CDR3 region has the DNA TGTGCCAGCAGCTTTGGGACTAGCGGGACCCACAATGAGCAGTTCTTC.

This clone was counted once. The CDR3 DNA is TGTGCCAGCAGCTTAGGGACAGCCATGAACACTGAAGCTTTCTTT. It encodes CASSLGTAMNTEAFF. V is TRBV11-2 and J is TRBJ1-1; tentative D call: TRBD1 (6 bases). The length of the CDR3 is 15 residues. V was trimmed by 1 base and J by 0 bases, leaving 9 bases between them. Germline-derived CDR1 and CDR2 are SGHAT and FQNNGV.

The rearrangement links TRBV5-6 to TRBJ2-6; weak D call: TRBD1 (6 bases). Trimming shortened V by 0 bases and J by 2 bases, and 9 bases separated the two germline ends. CDR3 length equals 16 residues. Per the germline V gene, CDR1 is SGHDT and CDR2 is YYEEEE. The CDR3 DNA reads as TGTGCCAGCAGCTTGGACAGGGAACCTGGGGCCAACGTCCTGACTTTC. It yields the protein CASSLDREPGANVLTF.

The chain has TRBV7-9 and TRBJ1-5, with 7 positions matching TRBD1. CDR3 length equals 14 residues. Unmatched junction bases numbered 6, after V lost 5 bases and J lost 5 bases. Germline V lookup: CDR1 SEHNR, CDR2 FQNEAQ (reference sequence). The CDR3 spells CASSVTGDDQPQHF. Written as DNA, the CDR3 is TGTGCCAGCAGCGTAACAGGGGACGATCAGCCCCAGCATTTT.